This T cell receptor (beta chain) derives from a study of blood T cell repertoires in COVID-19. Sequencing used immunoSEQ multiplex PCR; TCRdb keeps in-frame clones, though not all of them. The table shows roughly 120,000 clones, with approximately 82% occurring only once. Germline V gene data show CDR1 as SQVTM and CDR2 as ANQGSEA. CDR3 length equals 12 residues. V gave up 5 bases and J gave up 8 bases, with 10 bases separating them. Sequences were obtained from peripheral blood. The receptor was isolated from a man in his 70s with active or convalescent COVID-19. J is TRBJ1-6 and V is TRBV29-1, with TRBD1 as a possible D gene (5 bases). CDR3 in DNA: TGCAGCGTTTCTCCGACAGATTCACCCCTCCACTTT. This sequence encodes CSVSPTDSPLHF.